This T cell receptor (beta chain) derives from a study of shared clonotypes between healthy human individuals. Whole-study results and caveats: Clonotype sharing across donors was expected to vary with sequencing depth. Generation of non-shared clonotypes was less probable than generation of clonotypes shared by all four donors.

V dropped 5 bases and J dropped 4; count of bases not matched to a gene: 7. Germline loops: CDR1 MRHNA, CDR2 SNTAGT. The CDR3 runs 14 residues. Healthy adults negative for HIV, lacking recent acute infections or vaccinations, served as donors. On this clone: Its antigen remains unidentified.

Clones were read by immunoSEQ multiplex PCR, and TCRdb kept only the in-frame ones, dropping some. The sample includes millions of clones, around nine tenths of them seen just once. The clonotype originates from a man aged 18 to 29 in good health. This chain joins TRBV6-4 and TRBJ1-2; 7 nucleotides align to TRBD1. Sequencing was performed on naive CD4+ T cells sorted from blood. Subset specified: CD45RA+ positively selected. CDR3 nucleotides: TGTGCCAGCAGTCCAACACAGGGGACCTATGGCTACACCTTC. Its protein product is CASSPTQGTYGYTF.